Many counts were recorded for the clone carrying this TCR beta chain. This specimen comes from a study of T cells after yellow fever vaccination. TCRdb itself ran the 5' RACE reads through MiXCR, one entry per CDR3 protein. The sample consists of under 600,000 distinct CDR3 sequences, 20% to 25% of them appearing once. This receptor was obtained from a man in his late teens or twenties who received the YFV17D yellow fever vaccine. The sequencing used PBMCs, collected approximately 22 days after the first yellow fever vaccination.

CDR3 bases: TGTGCCATCAGTGAGGGTCGGGAGGCCCAGTACTTC. As protein: CAISEGREAQYF. The chain recombines TRBV10-3 with TRBJ2-5; 7 bases fit TRBD2. The CDR3 covers 12 residues. V dropped 2 bases and J dropped 9; count of bases not matched to a gene: 3. In germline, CDR1 is ENHRY, CDR2 SYGVKD.